This passage covers 19 T cell receptor beta chains from one sample sequenced in a study of a mutant IDH1 vaccine in newly diagnosed glioma. Specified time point: baseline, week 1 (first vaccination visit). Indicated treatment: pre-vaccination baseline after standard-of-care therapy. Repertoires were generated with immunoSEQ multiplex PCR, while TCRdb's copy carries only in-frame clones and drops some. The table includes 30,000 to 40,000 clones, around 78% detected once. This specimen consisted of PBMCs, obtained from a glioma patient treated with radiotherapy, temozolomide or both. The source of these receptors is a man aged 35-49 years with glioma. Some clones in this sample may be carry-over from other donors' samples.

CDR3 loop: CASSVGDGVGDTQYF. CDR3 sequence (DNA): TGTGCCAGCAGCGTAGGGGACGGAGTTGGGGATACGCAGTATTTT. The chain links TRBV9 to TRBJ2-3; D is possibly TRBD1 or TRBD2 (5 bases each). Germline V gives CDR1 SGDLS, CDR2 YYNGEE. V was cut by 0 bases and J by 6 bases, with 14 bases left in between. CDR3 length equals 15 residues.

The chain uses TRBV2 and TRBJ2-5, with D possibly TRBD2 on 5 matching bases. Trimming shortened V by 7 bases and J by 1 base, and 16 bases separated the two germline ends. CDR1 is SNHLY and CDR2 is FYNNEI in the germline V gene. This CDR3 comprises 15 residues. The CDR3 here is CASIVDLTTQETQYF. For the CDR3, the DNA is TGTGCCAGCATTGTTGACCTGACTACCCAAGAGACCCAGTACTTC.

The rearrangement uses TRBV30 and TRBJ1-5; no reliable D call. Per the germline V gene, CDR1 is GTSNPN and CDR2 is SVGIG (reference sequence). V lost 3 bases to trimming and J lost 2 bases, with 11 bases between them. The CDR3 runs 14 residues. This chain's CDR3 is CAWSTFSGNQPQHF. The CDR3 region has the DNA TGTGCCTGGAGCACCTTTTCAGGCAATCAGCCCCAGCATTTT. The variable domain in full, with the rest retrieved from reference TRBV30 and TRBJ1-5, is SQTIHQWPATLVQPVGSPLSLECTVEGTSNPNLYWYRQAAGRGLQLLFYSVGIGQISSEVPQNLSASRPQDRQFILSSKKLLLSDSGFYLCAWSTFSGNQPQHFGDGTRLSIL.

The rearrangement links TRBV7-9 to TRBJ2-7, with D possibly TRBD1 on 6 matching bases. CDR1 SEHNR and CDR2 FQNEAQ come from the germline V gene (reference sequence). V lost 5 bases and J lost 1, with 21 bases in between. This CDR3 spans 17 amino acids. The CDR3 loop reads CASSPKPGTDSSYEQYF. CDR3 coding DNA: TGTGCCAGCAGCCCCAAACCCGGGACGGACAGTTCCTACGAGCAGTACTTC.

V gene TRBV6-4 combines with J gene TRBJ1-6, with D perhaps TRBD1 (5 bases). CDR3 size: 15 residues. Trimming stripped 3 bases from V and 5 bases from J, with 11 bases between. Germline lookup yields CDR1 MRHNA and CDR2 SNTAGT. CDR3 sequence: CASSEGQANNSPLHF. CDR3 DNA sequence: TGTGCCAGCAGTGAGGGGCAGGCGAATAATTCACCCCTCCACTTT.

By its share, this clone is medium-sized. J is TRBJ1-1 and V is TRBV19; D is uncertain. With 9 bases removed from V and 7 bases from J, the gap between germline ends came to 15 bases. This CDR3 has 12 amino acids. CDR1 is LNHDA, CDR2 SQIVND, per germline (reference sequence). CDR3 nucleotides: TGTGCCAGCGGAAGGGAGATGAGTGAAGCTTTCTTT. Translating gives CASGREMSEAFF.

The chain employs TRBV7-2 and TRBJ2-2; 7 bases agree with TRBD2. Germline CDR1 is SGHTA and CDR2 is FQGNSA. The CDR3 has 15 residues. The ends lost 7 bases at V and 3 bases at J; junction bases unmatched: 8. The CDR3 region is CASIFTGGYTGELFF. Written as DNA, the CDR3 is TGTGCCAGCATCTTTACGGGGGGATACACCGGGGAGCTGTTTTTT.

The chain has TRBV30 and TRBJ1-5; TRBD1 matches at 7 bases. The CDR3 consists of 13 residues. Germline CDR1 GTSNPN, CDR2 SVGIG (reference sequence). J was trimmed by 13 bases and V by 3 bases; bases with no gene match: 12. CDR3 coding DNA: TGTGCCTGGAGCCCTAAGCAGGGGGGCTTACAGCATTTT. It yields the protein CAWSPKQGGLQHF.

This chain uses TRBV7-9 with TRBJ1-1; maybe TRBD1 (5 bases). The CDR3 length is 12 residues. V was shortened by 7 bases and J by 7 bases, with 13 bases between the two germline ends. The V gene's germline CDR1 is SEHNR and CDR2 FQNEAQ (reference sequence). The CDR3 DNA sequence: TGTGCCAGCACCCCCGACAGCCTTGAAGCTTTCTTT. Protein sequence: CASTPDSLEAFF.

Note on this clone: A read error may produce the germline difference seen at one junction end. The rearrangement uses TRBV5-4 and TRBJ2-5; 10 bases align to TRBD1. The CDR3 loop spans 15 amino acids. Looked up from germline, CDR1 is SGHNT and CDR2 is YYREEE (reference sequence). The CDR3 protein is CVSSFPGQGLETQYF. The CDR3 nucleotides are TGTGTCAGCAGCTTTCCGGGACAGGGGTTAGAGACCCAGTACTTC.

The chain couples TRBV4-1 to TRBJ2-1, with TRBD1 matching over 11 bases. CDR3 size: 16 residues. Germline trimming cut 0 bases from V and 10 bases from J; bases unmatched to any gene: 8. Germline V gives CDR1 MGHRA, CDR2 YSYEKL. The CDR3 nucleotides read TGCGCCAGCAGCCAAGATTCCTGGACAGGGGGCCGGGAGCAGTTCTTC. Translating gives CASSQDSWTGGREQFF.

The chain employs TRBV2 and TRBJ2-3; TRBD1 agrees at 7 bases. The length of the CDR3 is 14 residues. Germline V gives CDR1 SNHLY, CDR2 FYNNEI. V lost 7 bases, J lost 2 bases, and 6 bases stayed unmatched. Here the CDR3 reads CASNRQGFTDTQYF. CDR3 coding DNA: TGTGCCAGCAATAGACAGGGTTTCACAGATACGCAGTATTTT.

This chain joins TRBV27 and TRBJ2-2; unclear D gene. The CDR3 extends over 12 amino acids. Trimming removed 3 bases at V and 8 bases at J, with 7 bases between. Germline V lookup: CDR1 MNHEY, CDR2 SMNVEV (reference sequence). The CDR3 protein is CASSLFMGELFF. DNA of the CDR3: TGTGCCAGCAGTTTGTTTATGGGGGAGCTGTTTTTT.

V is TRBV4-1 and J is TRBJ2-2, with D unresolved. With 2 bases removed from V and 2 bases from J, the gap between germline ends came to 3 bases. The CDR3 spans 13 residues. Germline V gene data show CDR1 as MGHRA and CDR2 as YSYEKL. Here the CDR3 reads CASSQRNTGELFF. CDR3 DNA sequence: TGCGCCAGCAGCCAACGAAACACCGGGGAGCTGTTTTTT.

The DNA of the CDR3 is TGTGCCAGCAGCGTAGGGGCAGGGACATTCCAGCCCCAGCATTTT. Encoded protein: CASSVGAGTFQPQHF. The rearrangement joins TRBV9 to TRBJ1-5; possibly TRBD1 for D (6 bases). The germline V and J ends were trimmed by 0 bases and 7 bases, with 14 bases remaining between them. Per germline, CDR1 SGDLS and CDR2 YYNGEE. CDR3 length: 15 amino acids.

The chain is built from TRBV6-1 and TRBJ1-1; the D is unclear. Looked up from germline, CDR1 is MNHNS and CDR2 is SASEGT. The CDR3 has 15 residues. The V end lost 4 bases, the J end lost 0 bases, and 12 bases lay between the germline ends. DNA for the CDR3: TGTGCCAGCAGTGGGGAGGGCTACATGAACACTGAAGCTTTCTTT. This sequence encodes CASSGEGYMNTEAFF.

The chain is built from TRBV4-1 and TRBJ2-2; 8 bases match TRBD1. The CDR3 covers 18 residues. Unmatched junction bases numbered 14, after V lost 4 bases and J lost 4 bases. From germline, CDR1 is MGHRA and CDR2 YSYEKL. For the CDR3, the DNA is TGCGCCAGCAGCCGACAAAGTGCGGGACAGGCAACCACCGGGGAGCTGTTTTTT. It encodes CASSRQSAGQATTGELFF.

This clone was detected a few times. The V call is TRBV30, the J call TRBJ1-1, with a weak D call TRBD1 (6 bases). V was clipped by 1 base and J by 8 bases, with 11 bases between them. This CDR3 spans 12 amino acids. The germline gives CDR1 GTSNPN, CDR2 SVGIG (reference sequence). The CDR3, as DNA: TGTGCCTGGAGTGCGTCGGGGGGCGAAGCTTTCTTT. It codes for CAWSASGGEAFF.

The chain uses TRBV2 and TRBJ1-2, with D possibly TRBD1 on 5 matching bases. This CDR3 is built from 12 residues. The germline V and J ends were trimmed by 6 bases and 4 bases, with 9 bases remaining between them. From germline, CDR1 is SNHLY and CDR2 FYNNEI. CDR3 bases: TGTGCCAGCAGAGGGGCGGGCTATGGCTACACCTTC. The encoded protein is CASRGAGYGYTF.